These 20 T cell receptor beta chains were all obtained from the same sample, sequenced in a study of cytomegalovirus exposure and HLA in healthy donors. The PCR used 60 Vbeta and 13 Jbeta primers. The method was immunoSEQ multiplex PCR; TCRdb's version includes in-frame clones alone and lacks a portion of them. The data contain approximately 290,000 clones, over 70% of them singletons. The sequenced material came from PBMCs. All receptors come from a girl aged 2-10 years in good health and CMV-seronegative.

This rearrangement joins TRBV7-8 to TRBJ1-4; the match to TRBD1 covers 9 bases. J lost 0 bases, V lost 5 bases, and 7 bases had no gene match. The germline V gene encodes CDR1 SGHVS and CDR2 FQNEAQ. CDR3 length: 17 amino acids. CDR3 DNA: TGTGCCAGCAGCAGGGGACAGGGTTCCTCAACTAATGAAAAACTGTTTTTT. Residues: CASSRGQGSSTNEKLFF.

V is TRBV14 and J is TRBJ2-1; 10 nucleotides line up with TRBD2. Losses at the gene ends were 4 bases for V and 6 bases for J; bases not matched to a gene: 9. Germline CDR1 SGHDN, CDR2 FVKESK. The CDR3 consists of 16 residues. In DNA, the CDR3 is TGTGCCAGCAGCCGTTACGAGCGGGAGGGAGTCAATGAGCAGTTCTTC. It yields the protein CASSRYEREGVNEQFF.

The CDR3 nucleotides are TGTGCCAGCAGCATCATCCCGACTGGAAACAATGAGCAGTTCTTC. Translating it yields CASSIIPTGNNEQFF. The rearrangement uses TRBV9 and TRBJ2-1; D not resolved. The V end was cut by 4 bases, the J end by 5 bases, with 16 bases between. Per germline, CDR1 SGDLS and CDR2 YYNGEE. The CDR3 is 15 residues long.

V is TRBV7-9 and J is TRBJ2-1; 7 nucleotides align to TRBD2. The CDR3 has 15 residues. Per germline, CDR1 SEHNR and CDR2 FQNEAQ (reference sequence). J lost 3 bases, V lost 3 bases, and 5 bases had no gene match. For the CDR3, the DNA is TGTGCCAGCAGCTTCGGGCGGGAGTTCTACAATGAGCAGTTCTTC. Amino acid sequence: CASSFGREFYNEQFF.

The CDR3 sequence is CASSHIPGQAGTGELFF. CDR3 in DNA: TGCGCCAGCAGCCATATACCGGGACAGGCGGGCACCGGGGAGCTGTTTTTT. The rearrangement joins TRBV5-1 to TRBJ2-2, with 8 nucleotides matching TRBD1. This CDR3 region has 17 residues. Trimming took 4 bases from V and 4 from J; bases not matched to a gene: 12. CDR1 SGHRS and CDR2 YFSETQ come from the germline V gene.

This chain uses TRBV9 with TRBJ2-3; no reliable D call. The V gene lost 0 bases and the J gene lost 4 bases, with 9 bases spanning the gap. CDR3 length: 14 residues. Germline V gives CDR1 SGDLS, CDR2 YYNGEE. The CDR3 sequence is CASSVDGSADTQYF. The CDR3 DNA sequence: TGTGCCAGCAGCGTAGACGGAAGCGCAGATACGCAGTATTTT. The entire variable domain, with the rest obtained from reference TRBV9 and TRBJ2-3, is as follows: DSGVTQTPKHLITATGQRVTLRCSPRSGDLSVYWYQQSLDQGLQFLIQYYNGEERAKGNILERFSAQQFPDLHSELNLSSLELGDSALYFCASSVDGSADTQYFGPGTRLTVL.

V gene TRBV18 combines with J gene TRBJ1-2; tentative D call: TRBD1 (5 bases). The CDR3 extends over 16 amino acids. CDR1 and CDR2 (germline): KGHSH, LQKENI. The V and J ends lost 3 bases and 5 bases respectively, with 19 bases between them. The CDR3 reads CASSPSLGAENYGYTF. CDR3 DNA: TGTGCCAGCTCACCCTCCTTAGGGGCAGAGAATTATGGCTACACCTTC.

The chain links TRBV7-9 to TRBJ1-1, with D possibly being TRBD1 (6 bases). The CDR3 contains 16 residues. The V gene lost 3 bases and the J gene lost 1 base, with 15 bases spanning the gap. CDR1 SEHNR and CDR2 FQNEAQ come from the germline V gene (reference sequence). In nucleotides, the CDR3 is TGTGCCAGCAGCTTCACCCTCCAGGGGAAGAACACTGAAGCTTTCTTT. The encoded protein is CASSFTLQGKNTEAFF.

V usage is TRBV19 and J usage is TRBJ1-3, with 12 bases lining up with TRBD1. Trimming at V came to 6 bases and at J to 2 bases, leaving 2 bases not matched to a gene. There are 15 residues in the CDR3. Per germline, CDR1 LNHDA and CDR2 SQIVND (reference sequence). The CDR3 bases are TGTGCCAGTAGCCGGGACAGGGGGCCTGGAAACACCATATATTTT. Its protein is CASSRDRGPGNTIYF.

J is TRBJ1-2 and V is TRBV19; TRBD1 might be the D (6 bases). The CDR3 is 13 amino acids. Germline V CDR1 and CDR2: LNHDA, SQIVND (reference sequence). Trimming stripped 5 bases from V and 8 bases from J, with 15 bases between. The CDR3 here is CASSRDRQEGYTF. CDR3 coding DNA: TGTGCCAGTAGTCGAGACAGGCAAGAGGGCTACACCTTC.

For the CDR3, the DNA is TGTGCCAGCTCACCACCTGGACAGGGGGTGTCAGGGGAGCTGTTTTTT. It is translated as CASSPPGQGVSGELFF. The rearrangement links TRBV18 to TRBJ2-2; 10 bases map to TRBD1. Germline assignment: CDR1 KGHSH and CDR2 LQKENI. Trimming removed 0 bases from V and 8 bases from J; junction bases left unmatched: 6. CDR3 length: 16 amino acids.

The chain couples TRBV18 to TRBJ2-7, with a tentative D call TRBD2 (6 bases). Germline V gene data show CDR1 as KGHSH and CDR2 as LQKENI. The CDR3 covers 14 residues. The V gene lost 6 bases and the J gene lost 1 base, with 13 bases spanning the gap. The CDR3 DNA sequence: TGTGCCAGCTCCCGGGATAGCGGTTCCTACGAGCAGTACTTC. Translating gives CASSRDSGSYEQYF.

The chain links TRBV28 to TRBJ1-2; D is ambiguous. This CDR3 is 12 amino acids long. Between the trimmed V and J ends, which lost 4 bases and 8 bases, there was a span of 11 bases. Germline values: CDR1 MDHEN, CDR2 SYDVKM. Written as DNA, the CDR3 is TGTGCCAGCAGTTCAGACATTGGGGGCTACACCTTC. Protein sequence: CASSSDIGGYTF.

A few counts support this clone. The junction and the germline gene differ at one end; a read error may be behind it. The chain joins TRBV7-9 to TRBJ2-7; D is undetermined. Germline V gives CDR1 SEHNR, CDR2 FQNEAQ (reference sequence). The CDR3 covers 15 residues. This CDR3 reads CSSSLAGSGMDEQYF. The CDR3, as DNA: TGTTCCAGCAGCTTAGCTGGTTCGGGTATGGACGAGCAGTACTTC.

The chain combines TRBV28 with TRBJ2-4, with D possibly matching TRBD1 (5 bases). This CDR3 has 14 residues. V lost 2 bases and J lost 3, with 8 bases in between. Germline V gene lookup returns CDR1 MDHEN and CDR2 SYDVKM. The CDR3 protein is CASSLGQGKNIQYF. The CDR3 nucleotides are TGTGCCAGCAGTTTAGGCCAGGGCAAAAACATTCAGTACTTC.

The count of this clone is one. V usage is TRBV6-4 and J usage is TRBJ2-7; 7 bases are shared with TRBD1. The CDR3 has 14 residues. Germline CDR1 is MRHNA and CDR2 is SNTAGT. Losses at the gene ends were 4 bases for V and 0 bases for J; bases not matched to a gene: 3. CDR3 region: CASSGYRGSYEQYF. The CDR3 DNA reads TGTGCCAGCAGTGGGTACAGGGGCTCCTACGAGCAGTACTTC.

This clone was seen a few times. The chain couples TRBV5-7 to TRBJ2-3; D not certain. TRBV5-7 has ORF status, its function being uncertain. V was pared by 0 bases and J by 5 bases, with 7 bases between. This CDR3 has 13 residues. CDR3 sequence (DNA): TGTGCCAGCAGCTTGGCAGGAAGAGATACGCAGTATTTT. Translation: CASSLAGRDTQYF.

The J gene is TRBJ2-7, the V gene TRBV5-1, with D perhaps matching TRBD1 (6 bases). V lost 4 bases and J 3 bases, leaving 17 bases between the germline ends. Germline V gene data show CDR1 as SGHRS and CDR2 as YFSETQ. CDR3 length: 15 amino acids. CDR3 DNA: TGCGCCAGCAGCCCCGGGACAAGTTTTTACTACGAGCAGTACTTC. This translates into CASSPGTSFYYEQYF.

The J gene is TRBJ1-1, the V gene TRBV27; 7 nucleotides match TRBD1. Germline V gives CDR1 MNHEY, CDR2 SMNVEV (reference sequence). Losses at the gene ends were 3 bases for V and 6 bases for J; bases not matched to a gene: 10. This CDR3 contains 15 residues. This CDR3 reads CASSFTTGPGAEAFF. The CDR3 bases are TGTGCCAGCAGTTTTACGACAGGGCCCGGCGCTGAAGCTTTCTTT.

The DNA of the CDR3 is TGTGCCAGCAGTTTGTTCAGGGGTGACACTGAAGCTTTCTTT. Its translation is CASSLFRGDTEAFF. V gene TRBV28 combines with J gene TRBJ1-1; the D gene is possibly TRBD1 (6 bases). Germline assignment: CDR1 MDHEN and CDR2 SYDVKM. V shed 3 bases and J shed 3 bases, with 11 bases lying between them. CDR3 length: 14 residues.